Listed here are 3 T cell receptor beta chains from one sample, sequenced in a study of shared clonotypes between healthy human individuals. Sequenced by immunoSEQ multiplex PCR; TCRdb stores in-frame clones only, minus some. The sample gives about 2 million clones, roughly 94% of which show up once; 1% to 1.5% is in the top ten. Naive CD8 populations comprised CD45RO-negative cells positively selected for CCR7, excluding terminally differentiated effector memory CD45RA+ cells. The sample consisted of naive CD8+ T cells sorted from blood. These TCRs come from a man aged 18-30 years in good health.

V is TRBV25-1 and J is TRBJ1-1, with D possibly being TRBD1 (5 bases). The CDR3 extends over 13 amino acids. V lost 5 bases and J 6 bases, leaving 13 bases between the germline ends. Germline V gene data show CDR1 as MGHDK and CDR2 as SYGVNS. This chain's CDR3 is CASSPGGFSEAFF. For the CDR3, the DNA is TGTGCCAGCAGTCCGGGGGGGTTCTCTGAAGCTTTCTTT.

The chain has TRBV27 and TRBJ1-3, with D uncertain. CDR3 length: 15 amino acids. The V and J ends lost 2 bases and 4 bases respectively, with 12 bases between them. Germline V lookup: CDR1 MNHEY, CDR2 SMNVEV (reference sequence). The CDR3 DNA follows: TGTGCCAGCAGTTTAGGAGGGCCTGGCGGAAACACCATATATTTT. Its translation is CASSLGGPGGNTIYF.

This chain uses TRBV27 with TRBJ2-3; unclear D gene. The V and J ends lost 3 bases and 0 bases respectively, with 7 bases between them. Per germline, CDR1 MNHEY and CDR2 SMNVEV (reference sequence). The CDR3 is made up of 14 amino acids. CDR3 protein: CASSFQTSTDTQYF. The CDR3 nucleotides read TGTGCCAGCAGTTTTCAGACTAGCACAGATACGCAGTATTTT.